This TCR beta chain was recorded in a study of T cell responses to AZD1222 COVID-19 vaccine. This clone was counted between two and nine times. What it recognizes is unknown. The table came from immunoSEQ multiplex PCR; TCRdb's copy has only in-frame clones and leaves some out. The table lists about 56,000 clones, roughly 80% of them singletons. The study, taken as a whole, reports: Repertoire sampling happened only post peak T cell response. At baseline, just 6 or 7 AZD1222 recipients tested seropositive. Spike-specific TCR breadth and depth rose after two AZD1222 doses.

V lost 3 bases to trimming and J lost 0 bases, with 12 bases between them. Germline lookup yields CDR1 WSHSY and CDR2 SAAADI. The CDR3 has 15 residues. Second-dose intervals near 4 or 12 weeks were combined. The receptor's source is an adult who received the AZD1222 COVID-19 vaccine. The sample consisted of peripheral blood, taken 28 days after the second AZD1222 dose. The gene calls are TRBV10-2 and TRBJ2-7; TRBD2 might be the D (5 bases). In nucleotides, the CDR3 is TGCGCCAGCAGTGAACCAGCGGTCAGCTCCTACGAGCAGTACTTC. Amino acid sequence: CASSEPAVSSYEQYF.